These 2 T cell receptor beta chains were all obtained from the same sample, sequenced in a study of blood T cell repertoires in COVID-19. Sequencing was performed with immunoSEQ multiplex PCR; in TCRdb, only in-frame clones are kept and a portion is missing. The sample has about 400,000 clones, approximately 87% seen once. Sequencing input: PBMCs or T cells enriched from blood (not recorded which). These receptors were taken from a woman aged 50 to 65 who had recovered from COVID-19.

The chain links TRBV4-2 to TRBJ1-1; D remains ambiguous. The germline V gene encodes CDR1 LGHNA and CDR2 YNFKEQ. CDR3 length: 14 amino acids. Trimming shortened V by 1 base and J by 4 bases, and 10 bases separated the two germline ends. CDR3 nucleotide sequence: TGTGCCAGCAGCCAAGCCGGGGTAGGCACTGAAGCTTTCTTT. Translated: CASSQAGVGTEAFF.

The table lists this clone with a few counts. The chain recombines TRBV7-9 with TRBJ2-2; no clear D gene. The V end was cut by 5 bases, the J end by 0 bases, with 13 bases between. This CDR3 is 16 amino acids long. CDR1 SEHNR and CDR2 FQNEAQ come from the germline V gene (reference sequence). CDR3 residues: CASSPWYTANTGELFF. The CDR3 DNA reads TGTGCCAGCAGCCCTTGGTATACGGCGAACACCGGGGAGCTGTTTTTT.